The text below deals with one TCR beta chain. Its antigen remains unknown. Germline V gene sequence: CDR1 SGHNT, CDR2 YYREEE (reference sequence). This CDR3 spans 15 amino acids. V shed 5 bases, J shed 4 bases, and the junction held 8 bases outside the gene matches. This record comes from a study of OX40 agonist ivuxolimab in advanced cancers. Study information: Partial responses were achieved by three patients, one with hepatocellular carcinoma and two with cutaneous melanoma.

General observations from the study: Partly responding patients at 0.1-3.0 mg/kg showed some of the smallest clonal expansion.

Sequencing was performed with immunoSEQ multiplex PCR; in TCRdb, only in-frame clones are kept and a portion is missing. This sample has tens of thousands of clones, with 87% found just once. The receptor was derived from an adult with an advanced solid tumor such as melanoma, head and neck, liver or kidney cancer. The source was CD4+ or CD8+ T cells sorted from blood, collected in a trial of the OX40 agonist ivuxolimab. The chain has TRBV5-4 and TRBJ2-2, with TRBD2 identical over 7 bases. CDR3 DNA: TGTGCCAGCAGGACTAGCACGATCGGCACCGGGGAGCTGTTTTTT. It encodes CASRTSTIGTGELFF.